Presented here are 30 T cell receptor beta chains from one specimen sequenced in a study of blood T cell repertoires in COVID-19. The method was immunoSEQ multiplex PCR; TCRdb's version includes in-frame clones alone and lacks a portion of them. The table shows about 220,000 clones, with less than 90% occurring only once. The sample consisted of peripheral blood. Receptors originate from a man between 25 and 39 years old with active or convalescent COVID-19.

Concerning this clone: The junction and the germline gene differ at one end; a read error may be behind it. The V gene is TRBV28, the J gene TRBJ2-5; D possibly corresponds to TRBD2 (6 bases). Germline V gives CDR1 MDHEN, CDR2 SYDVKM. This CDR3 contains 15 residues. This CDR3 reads CASSLPSVGGAATHF. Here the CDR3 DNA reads TGTGCCAGCAGTCTCCCCTCGGTGGGCGGGGCGGCAACTCACTTC. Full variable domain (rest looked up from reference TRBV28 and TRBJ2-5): DVKVTQSSRYLVKRTGEKVFLECVQDMDHENMFWYRQDPGLGLRLIYFSYDVKMKEKGDIPEGYSVSREKKERFSLILESASTNQTSMYLCASSLPSVGGAATHFGPGTRLLVL.

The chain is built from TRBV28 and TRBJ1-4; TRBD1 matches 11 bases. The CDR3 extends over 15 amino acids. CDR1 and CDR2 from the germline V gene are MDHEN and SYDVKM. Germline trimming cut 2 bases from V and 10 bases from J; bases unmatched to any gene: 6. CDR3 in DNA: TGTGCCAGCAGTTTAAGCCCGGGACAGGGGGGAAAACTGTTTTTT. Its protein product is CASSLSPGQGGKLFF.

This CDR3 is CASRTTGASAYEQYF. The DNA of the CDR3 is TGTGCCAGCAGAACGACAGGGGCCTCCGCCTACGAGCAGTACTTC. The rearrangement uses TRBV6-5 and TRBJ2-7; 8 nucleotides align to TRBD1. The germline V gene has CDR1 MNHEY and CDR2 SVGAGI. The CDR3 extends over 15 amino acids. Germline trimming cut 6 bases from V and 2 bases from J; bases unmatched to any gene: 9.

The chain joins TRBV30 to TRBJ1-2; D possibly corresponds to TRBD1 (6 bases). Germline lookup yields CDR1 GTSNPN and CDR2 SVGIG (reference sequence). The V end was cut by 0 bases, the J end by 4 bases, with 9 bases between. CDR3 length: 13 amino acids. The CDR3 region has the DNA TGTGCCTGGAGTGTACAGGACAGCTATGGCTACACCTTC. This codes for CAWSVQDSYGYTF.

The CDR3: CASSSPYREGYGYTF. The CDR3 coding sequence is TGTGCCAGCAGCTCCCCGTACAGGGAGGGCTATGGCTACACCTTC. The J gene is TRBJ1-2, the V gene TRBV28; a weak D match, TRBD1 (6 bases). This CDR3 comprises 15 residues. Looked up from germline, CDR1 is MDHEN and CDR2 is SYDVKM. The germline V and J ends were trimmed by 6 bases and 4 bases, with 18 bases remaining between them.

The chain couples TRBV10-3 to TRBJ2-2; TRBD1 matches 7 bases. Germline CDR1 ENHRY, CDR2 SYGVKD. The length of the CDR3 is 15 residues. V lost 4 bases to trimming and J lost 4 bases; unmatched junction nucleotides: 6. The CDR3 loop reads CAISGPTGPTGELFF. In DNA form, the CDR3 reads TGTGCCATCAGTGGACCGACAGGGCCCACCGGGGAGCTGTTTTTT.

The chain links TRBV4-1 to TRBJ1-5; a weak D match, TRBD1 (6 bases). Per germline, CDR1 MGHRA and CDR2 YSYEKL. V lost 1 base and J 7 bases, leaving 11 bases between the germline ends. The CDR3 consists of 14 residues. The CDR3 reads CASSQASGAQPQHF. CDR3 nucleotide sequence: TGCGCCAGCAGCCAAGCGTCAGGGGCCCAGCCCCAGCATTTT.

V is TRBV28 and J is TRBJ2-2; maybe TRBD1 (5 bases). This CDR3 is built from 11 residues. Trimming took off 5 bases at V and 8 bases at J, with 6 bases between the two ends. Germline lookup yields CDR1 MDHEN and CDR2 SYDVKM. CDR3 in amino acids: CASSPGGELFF. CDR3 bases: TGTGCCAGCAGTCCAGGGGGGGAGCTGTTTTTT.

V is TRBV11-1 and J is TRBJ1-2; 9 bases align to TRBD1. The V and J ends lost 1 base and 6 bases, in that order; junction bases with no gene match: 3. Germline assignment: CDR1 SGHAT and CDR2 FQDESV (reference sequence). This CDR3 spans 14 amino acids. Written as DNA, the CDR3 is TGTGCCAGCAGCTTAGACGGGACAGGGAATGGCTACACCTTC. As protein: CASSLDGTGNGYTF.

CDR3: CASSPTGVIGNTIYF. CDR3 bases: TGTGCCAGCAGTCCGACAGGGGTTATTGGAAACACCATATATTTT. The chain has TRBV27 and TRBJ1-3; 8 positions agree with TRBD1. CDR1 and CDR2 from the germline V gene are MNHEY and SMNVEV (reference sequence). The CDR3 consists of 15 residues. V was clipped by 5 bases and J by 3 bases; unmatched bases: 6.

This chain's CDR3 is CASSYLGQGAVSAFF. CDR3 DNA sequence: TGTGCCAGCAGTTATTTAGGACAGGGGGCAGTTTCGGCTTTCTTT. The chain combines TRBV27 with TRBJ1-1; TRBD1 aligns across 11 bases. The CDR3 loop spans 15 amino acids. J lost 11 bases, V lost 4 bases, and 12 bases had no gene match. From germline, CDR1 is MNHEY and CDR2 SMNVEV (reference sequence).

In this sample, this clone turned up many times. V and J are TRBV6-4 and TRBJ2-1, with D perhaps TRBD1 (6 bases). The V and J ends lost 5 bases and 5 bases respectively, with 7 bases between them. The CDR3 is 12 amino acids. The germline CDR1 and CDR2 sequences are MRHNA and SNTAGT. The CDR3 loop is CASSQGNNEQFF. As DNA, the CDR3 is TGTGCCAGCAGTCAGGGGAACAATGAGCAGTTCTTC.

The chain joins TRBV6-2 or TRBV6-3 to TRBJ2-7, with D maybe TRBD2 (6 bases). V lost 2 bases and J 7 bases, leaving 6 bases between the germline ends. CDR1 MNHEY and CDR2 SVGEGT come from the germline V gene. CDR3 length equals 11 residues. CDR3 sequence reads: CASSYREEQYF. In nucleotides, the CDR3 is TGTGCCAGCAGTTACCGGGAGGAGCAGTACTTC.

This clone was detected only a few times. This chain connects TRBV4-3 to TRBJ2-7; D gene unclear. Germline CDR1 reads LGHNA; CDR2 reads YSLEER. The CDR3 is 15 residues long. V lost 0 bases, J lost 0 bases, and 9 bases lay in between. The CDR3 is CASSQEVSSSYEQYF. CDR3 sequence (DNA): TGCGCCAGCAGCCAAGAGGTATCCAGCTCCTACGAGCAGTACTTC.

The CDR3 loop is CASSPGLDYEQYF. As DNA, the CDR3 is TGTGCCAGCTCACCAGGGCTTGACTACGAGCAGTACTTC. The J gene is TRBJ2-7, the V gene TRBV18; the D is unclear. Looked up from germline, CDR1 is KGHSH and CDR2 is LQKENI. CDR3 size: 13 residues. V dropped 2 bases and J dropped 3 bases, with 8 bases sitting between them. The complete variable domain, with remaining parts taken from reference TRBV18 and TRBJ2-7, reads NAGVMQNPRHLVRRRGQEARLRCSPMKGHSHVYWYRQLPEEGLKFMVYLQKENIIDESGMPKERFSAEFPKEGPSILRIQQVVRGDSAAYFCASSPGLDYEQYFGPGTRLTVT.

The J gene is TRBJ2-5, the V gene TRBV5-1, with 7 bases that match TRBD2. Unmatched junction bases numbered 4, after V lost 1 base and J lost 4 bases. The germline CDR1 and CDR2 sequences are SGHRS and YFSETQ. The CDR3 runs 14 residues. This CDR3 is CASSLWTRGETQYF. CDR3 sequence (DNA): TGCGCCAGCAGCTTGTGGACTAGGGGAGAGACCCAGTACTTC.

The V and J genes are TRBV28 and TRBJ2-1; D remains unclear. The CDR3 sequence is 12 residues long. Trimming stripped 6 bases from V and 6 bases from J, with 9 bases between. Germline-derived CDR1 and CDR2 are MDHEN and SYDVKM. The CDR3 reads CASSSFFNEQFF. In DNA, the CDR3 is TGTGCCAGCAGCTCTTTCTTCAATGAGCAGTTCTTC.

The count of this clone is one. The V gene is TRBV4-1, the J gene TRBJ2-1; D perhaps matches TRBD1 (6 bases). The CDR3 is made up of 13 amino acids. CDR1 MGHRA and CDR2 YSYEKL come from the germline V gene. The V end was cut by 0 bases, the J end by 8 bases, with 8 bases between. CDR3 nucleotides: TGCGCCAGCAGCCAAGATGGGGGCCATGAGCAGTTCTTC. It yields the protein CASSQDGGHEQFF.

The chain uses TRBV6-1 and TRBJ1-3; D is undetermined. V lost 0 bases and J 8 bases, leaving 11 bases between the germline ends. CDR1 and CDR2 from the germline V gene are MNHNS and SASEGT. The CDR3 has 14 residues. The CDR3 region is CASSEALSRDTIYF. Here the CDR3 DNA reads TGTGCCAGCAGTGAAGCGTTGTCCCGGGACACCATATATTTT.

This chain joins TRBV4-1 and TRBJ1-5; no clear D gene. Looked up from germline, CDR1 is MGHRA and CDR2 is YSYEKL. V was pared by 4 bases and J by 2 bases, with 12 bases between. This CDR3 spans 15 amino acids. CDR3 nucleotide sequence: TGCGCCAGCAGCCTTTTGACCGGGGGCAATCAGCCCCAGCATTTT. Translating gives CASSLLTGGNQPQHF.

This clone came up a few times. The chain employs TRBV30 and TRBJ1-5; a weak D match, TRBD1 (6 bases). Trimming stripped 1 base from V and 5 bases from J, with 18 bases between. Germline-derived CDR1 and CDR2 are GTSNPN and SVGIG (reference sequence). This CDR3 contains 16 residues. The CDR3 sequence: CAWSALGPGEYQPQHF. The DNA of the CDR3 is TGTGCCTGGAGTGCCCTAGGGCCAGGGGAGTATCAGCCCCAGCATTTT.

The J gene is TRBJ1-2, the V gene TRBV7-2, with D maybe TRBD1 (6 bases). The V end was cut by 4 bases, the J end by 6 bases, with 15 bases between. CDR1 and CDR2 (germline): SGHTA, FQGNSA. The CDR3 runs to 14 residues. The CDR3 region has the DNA TGTGCCAGCAGCTCGGCGGGAGGGGGGCATGGCTACACCTTC. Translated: CASSSAGGGHGYTF.

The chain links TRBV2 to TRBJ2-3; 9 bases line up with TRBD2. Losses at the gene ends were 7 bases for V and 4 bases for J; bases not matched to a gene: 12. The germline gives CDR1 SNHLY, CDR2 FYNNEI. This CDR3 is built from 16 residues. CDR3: CASNLLAGVLPDTQYF. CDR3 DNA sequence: TGTGCCAGCAATCTGTTAGCGGGAGTTTTACCAGATACGCAGTATTTT.

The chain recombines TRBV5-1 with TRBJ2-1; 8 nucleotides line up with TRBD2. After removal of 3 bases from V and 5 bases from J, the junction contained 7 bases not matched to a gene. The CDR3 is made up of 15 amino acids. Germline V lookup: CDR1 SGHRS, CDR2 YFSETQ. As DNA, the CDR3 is TGCGCCAGCAGCTCCGCGGCGGGGGGTAACAATGAGCAGTTCTTC. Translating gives CASSSAAGGNNEQFF.

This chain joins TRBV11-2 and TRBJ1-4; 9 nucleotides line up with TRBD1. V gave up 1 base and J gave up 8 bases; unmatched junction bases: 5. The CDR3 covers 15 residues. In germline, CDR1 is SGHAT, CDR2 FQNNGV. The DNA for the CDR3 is TGTGCCAGCAGCTTAGTGGGACAGGGACGAGAAAAACTGTTTTTT. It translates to CASSLVGQGREKLFF.

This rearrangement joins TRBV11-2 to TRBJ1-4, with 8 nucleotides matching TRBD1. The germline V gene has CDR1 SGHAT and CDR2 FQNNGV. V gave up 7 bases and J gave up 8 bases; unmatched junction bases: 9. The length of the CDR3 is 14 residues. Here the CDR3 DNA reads TGTGCCAGCACTCAGGGGGCTTTTGGGGAAAAACTGTTTTTT. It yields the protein CASTQGAFGEKLFF.

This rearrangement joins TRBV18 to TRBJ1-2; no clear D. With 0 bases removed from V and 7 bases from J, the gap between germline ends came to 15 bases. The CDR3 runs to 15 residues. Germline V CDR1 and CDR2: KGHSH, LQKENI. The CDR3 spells CASSPPAGVGGGYTF. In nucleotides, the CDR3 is TGTGCCAGCTCACCACCCGCCGGGGTTGGTGGTGGCTACACCTTC. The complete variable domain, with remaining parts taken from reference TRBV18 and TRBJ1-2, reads NAGVMQNPRHLVRRRGQEARLRCSPMKGHSHVYWYRQLPEEGLKFMVYLQKENIIDESGMPKERFSAEFPKEGPSILRIQQVVRGDSAAYFCASSPPAGVGGGYTFGSGTRLTVV.

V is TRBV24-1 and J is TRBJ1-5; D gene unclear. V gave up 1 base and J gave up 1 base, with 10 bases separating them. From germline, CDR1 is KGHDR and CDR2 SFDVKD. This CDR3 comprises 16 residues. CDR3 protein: CATSDLSGGSNQPQHF. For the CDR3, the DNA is TGTGCCACCAGTGATTTATCGGGAGGGAGCAATCAGCCCCAGCATTTT.

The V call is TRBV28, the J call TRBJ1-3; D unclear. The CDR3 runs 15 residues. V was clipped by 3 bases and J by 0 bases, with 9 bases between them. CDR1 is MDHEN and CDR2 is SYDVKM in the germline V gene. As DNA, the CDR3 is TGTGCCAGCAGTTTCAGTGCCTTCTCTGGAAACACCATATATTTT. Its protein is CASSFSAFSGNTIYF. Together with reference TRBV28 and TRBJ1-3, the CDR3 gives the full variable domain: DVKVTQSSRYLVKRTGEKVFLECVQDMDHENMFWYRQDPGLGLRLIYFSYDVKMKEKGDIPEGYSVSREKKERFSLILESASTNQTSMYLCASSFSAFSGNTIYFGEGSWLTVV.

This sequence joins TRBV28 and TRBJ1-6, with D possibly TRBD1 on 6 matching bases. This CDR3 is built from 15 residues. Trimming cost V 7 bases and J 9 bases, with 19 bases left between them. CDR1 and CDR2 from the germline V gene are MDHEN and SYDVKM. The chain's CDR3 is CASTEAGETRSPLHF. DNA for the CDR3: TGTGCCAGCACCGAAGCAGGGGAGACACGTTCACCCCTCCACTTT.